This is a list of T cell receptor beta chains from one sample in a study of T cell responses to AZD1222 COVID-19 vaccine. Sequencing used immunoSEQ multiplex PCR; TCRdb keeps in-frame clones, though not all of them. The sample lists about 90,000 clones, 88% occurring once. The material sequenced was peripheral blood, taken 28 days after the second AZD1222 dose. These receptors were obtained from an adult who received the AZD1222 COVID-19 vaccine. CDR3s include the opening cysteine and the closing phenylalanine or tryptophan. A D gene is named only where the DNA matches it firmly. Clone size appears in some rows only: once, few, many, or a class for an expanded clone.

clone size	J gene	V gene	CDR3 length	D gene	CDR3 DNA	CDR3 protein
.	TRBJ2-1	TRBV5-4	14	.	TGTGCCAGCAGCTCCGCCTCGGGATACAATGAGCAGTTCTTC	CASSSASGYNEQFF
.	TRBJ2-1	TRBV19	17	TRBD2	TGTGCCAGTAGGACTCCTTCGGGAGGGCCGGGTTACAATGAGCAGTTCTTC	CASRTPSGGPGYNEQFF
.	TRBJ1-6	TRBV21-1	13	.	TGTGCCAGCAGGGGGGAGGGTCGATCACCCCTCCACTTT	CASRGEGRSPLHF
.	TRBJ1-2	TRBV29-1	13	.	TGCAGCGTTGTTCTGGGGCAGAGCTATGGCTACACCTTC	CSVVLGQSYGYTF
.	TRBJ2-7	TRBV27	15	TRBD2	TGTGCCAGCGGGTTTAGCGGGACCCACGGGTACGAGCAGTACTTC	CASGFSGTHGYEQYF
.	TRBJ2-5	TRBV18	14	.	TGTGCCAGCTCACCACCGTCAGGGCGGGAGACCCAGTACTTC	CASSPPSGRETQYF
.	TRBJ2-7	TRBV5-6	15	TRBD1	TGTGCCAGCAGCCCGAGCGGACAGGGAGGCTACGAGCAGTACTTC	CASSPSGQGGYEQYF
.	TRBJ1-6	TRBV5-1	14	.	TGCGCCAGCATGGGAGGGGCTGATAATTCACCCCTCCACTTT	CASMGGADNSPLHF
.	TRBJ1-1	TRBV28	15	TRBD1	TGTGCCAGCAGTTCTTACAGGGGGTGGCGCGCGGAAGCTTTCTTT	CASSSYRGWRAEAFF
.	TRBJ2-1	TRBV3-1/TRBV3-2	16	TRBD2	TGTGCCAGCAGCCAAGGAGATAGCGGGAGATTAAATGAGCAGTTCTTC	CASSQGDSGRLNEQFF
.	TRBJ2-3	TRBV7-2	16	TRBD2	TGTGCCAGCAGCTTCCCGGGACTAGCGATTGAAGATACGCAGTATTTT	CASSFPGLAIEDTQYF
once	TRBJ1-1	TRBV4-1	15	.	TGCGCCAGCAGCCAGGGGGCTGGTTTTGACACTGAAGCTTTCTTT	CASSQGAGFDTEAFF
.	TRBJ1-2	TRBV7-2	13	.	TGTGCCAGCAGCTTGGATGGCTACGGTGGCTACACCTTC	CASSLDGYGGYTF
.	TRBJ2-2	TRBV19	14	TRBD2	TGTGCCAGTGGCGTAACGGGGGGGCACGGGGAGCTGTTTTTT	CASGVTGGHGELFF
.	TRBJ2-7	TRBV2	15	.	TGTGCCAGCACGGTCCAAATCGCAGGCCCGGACGAGCAGTACTTC	CASTVQIAGPDEQYF
.	TRBJ2-7	TRBV28	14	.	TGTGCCAGCAGTTTCGGGCCCCTACCCTACGAGCAGTACTTC	CASSFGPLPYEQYF
.	TRBJ2-7	TRBV4-3	16	TRBD1	TGCGCCAGCAGCCAATCTGCCGGGACAGGGGGCGACGAGCAGTACTTC	CASSQSAGTGGDEQYF
.	TRBJ2-5	TRBV5-1	15	.	TGCGCCAGCAGCCCAGGGGCGGGCATCCAAGAGACCCAGTACTTC	CASSPGAGIQETQYF
.	TRBJ2-2	TRBV4-3	14	.	TGCGCCAGCAGCCAAGACGATAACACCGGGGAGCTGTTTTTT	CASSQDDNTGELFF
few	TRBJ2-1	TRBV7-3	15	.	TGTGCCAGCAGCGCTTCGGGGAGCTCCTACAATGAGCAGTTCTTC	CASSASGSSYNEQFF
.	TRBJ1-6	TRBV11-3	15	TRBD1	TGTGCCAGCAGCTTAGGGGGGACAGGGAATTCACCCCTCCACTTT	CASSLGGTGNSPLHF
.	TRBJ2-1	TRBV7-6	14	.	TGTGCCAGCAGCTTAGTGCAGGGCTACAATGAGCAGTTCTTC	CASSLVQGYNEQFF
.	TRBJ1-2	TRBV7-3	13	TRBD1	TGTGCCAGCAGCTTCGGACAGGGTAACCCCTACACCTTC	CASSFGQGNPYTF
.	TRBJ1-6	TRBV7-9	13	TRBD1	TGTGCCAGCCACGGACAGGGTAATTCACCCCTCCACTTT	CASHGQGNSPLHF
.	TRBJ1-4	TRBV9	14	.	TGTGCCAGTACCAGAGAGTCAACTAATGAAAAACTGTTTTTT	CASTRESTNEKLFF
.	TRBJ2-1	TRBV27	16	TRBD2	TGTGCCAGCAGTTCGGGGACTAGCGGGAGGTTGGATGAGCAGTTCTTC	CASSSGTSGRLDEQFF
.	TRBJ1-5	TRBV7-8	19	.	TGTGCCAGCAGCTCGTATTCCCTAGACAAGGATTATAGCAATCAGCCCCAGCATTTT	CASSSYSLDKDYSNQPQHF
.	TRBJ2-1	TRBV11-2	17	TRBD1	TGTGCCAGCAGCCAGACAGGGGCCTCAGGGATATACAATGAGCAGTTCTTC	CASSQTGASGIYNEQFF
.	TRBJ2-5	TRBV6-2/TRBV6-3	14	.	TGTGCCAGCAGTTACCGGGAGACCCAAGAGACCCAGTACTTC	CASSYRETQETQYF
.	TRBJ2-5	TRBV5-4	15	.	TGTGCCAGCAGCTTGGGGGCAGGGGCTCAAGAGACCCAGTACTTC	CASSLGAGAQETQYF
.	TRBJ2-1	TRBV5-4	15	.	TGTGCCAGCAGCTTGGAGGGAGCGCCCTACAATGAGCAGTTCTTC	CASSLEGAPYNEQFF
.	TRBJ2-7	TRBV5-1	15	TRBD2	TGCGCCAGCAGCCCCACTAGCGGGAGTATCTACGAGCAGTACTTC	CASSPTSGSIYEQYF
.	TRBJ1-3	TRBV3-1/TRBV3-2	19	.	TGTGCCAGCAGCCAAGAGGGGGGCAGTTCAGGCCACTCTGGAAACACCATATATTTT	CASSQEGGSSGHSGNTIYF
.	TRBJ2-7	TRBV7-9	14	TRBD1	TGTGCCAGCACCGCCGGGACAGGGGGCCGAGAGCAGTACTTC	CASTAGTGGREQYF
once	TRBJ2-3	TRBV27	14	TRBD2	TGTGCCAGCAGCCGTAGCGGGACCACAGATACGCAGTATTTT	CASSRSGTTDTQYF
.	TRBJ2-3	TRBV7-9	11	.	TGTGCCAGCAGACTTCATGATACGCAGTATTTT	CASRLHDTQYF